This entry describes one TCR beta chain. This sample was included in a study of blood T cell repertoires in COVID-19. Here immunoSEQ multiplex PCR was the method, and the copy in TCRdb shows in-frame clones only, minus some. The repertoire holds about 160,000 clones, with around 90% as singletons. The material sequenced was peripheral blood. This clonotype originated in a woman aged 55-75 years with active or convalescent COVID-19.

DNA for the CDR3: TGCGCCAGCAGTCAGGGGGCTGTGGATGAGCAGTTCTTC. This gives the protein CASSQGAVDEQFF. The rearrangement uses TRBV10-1 and TRBJ2-1; TRBD1 matches at 8 bases. The CDR3 loop spans 13 amino acids. V lost 5 bases and J lost 8; bases outside the gene matches: 5. Germline values: CDR1 WNHNN, CDR2 SYGVQD (reference sequence).